This TCR beta chain is from a study of metastatic and nonmetastatic thyroid tumors. Study-wide background: Repertoire comparison spanned blood and tumor or nodule tissue of malignant and benign thyroid patients.

Broader study findings: Reportedly, malignant thyroid tumors had significantly higher TCR beta diversity than benign nodules, in blood and tumor.

This clone was seen a few times. Antigen specificity is unknown. The CDR3 length is 15 residues. V shed 5 bases and J 4 bases; nucleotides not matched to a gene: 10. Germline V gene sequence: CDR1 LNHDA, CDR2 SQIVND (reference sequence). Every patient was untreated before thyroid surgery. With MiXCR, TCRdb reprocessed the PCR reads. The repertoire holds some 32,000 clones, with roughly a fifth as singletons. The specimen sequenced was blood. V is TRBV19 and J is TRBJ1-1, with TRBD1 matching 7 bases. The receptor comes from a female donor with papillary thyroid cancer or a benign thyroid nodule (not recorded which). Some clones in this sample may be carry-over from other donors' samples. DNA of the CDR3: TGTGCCAGTAGTCCCAGGACAGGCTTGGTCACTGAAGCTTTCTTT. Its protein is CASSPRTGLVTEAFF.